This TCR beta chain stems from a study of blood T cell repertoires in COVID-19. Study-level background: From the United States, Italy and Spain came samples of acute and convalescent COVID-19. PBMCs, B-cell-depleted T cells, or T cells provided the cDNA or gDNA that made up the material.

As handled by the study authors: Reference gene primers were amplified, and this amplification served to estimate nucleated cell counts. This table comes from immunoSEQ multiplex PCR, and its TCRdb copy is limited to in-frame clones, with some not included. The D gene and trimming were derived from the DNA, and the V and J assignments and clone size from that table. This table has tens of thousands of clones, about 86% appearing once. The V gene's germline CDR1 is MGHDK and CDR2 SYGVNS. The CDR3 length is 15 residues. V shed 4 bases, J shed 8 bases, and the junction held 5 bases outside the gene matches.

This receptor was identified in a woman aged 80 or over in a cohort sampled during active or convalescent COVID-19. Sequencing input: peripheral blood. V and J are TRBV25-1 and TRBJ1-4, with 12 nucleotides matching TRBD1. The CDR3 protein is CASSASGTGGEKLFF. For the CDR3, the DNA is TGTGCCAGCAGTGCCTCCGGGACAGGGGGCGAAAAACTGTTTTTT.